The clone carrying this T cell receptor (beta chain) was seen a handful of times. What it recognizes is unknown. The junction differs from germline at one of its ends, possibly a read error. Making TCR beta cDNA involved 400 to 600 ng total RNA and a constant-region primer. Three nested multiplex PCR rounds, a slightly modified ARM-PCR method, built the TCR beta libraries. Amplification in the first two PCR rounds was performed using TRBV1-TRBV30 forward primers and a C-beta reverse primer for about 10 cycles each. In TCRdb, the multiplex PCR reads were re-called with MiXCR into one record per CDR3 protein. This table has under 150,000 distinct CDR3 sequences, 55% to 70% appearing once. This sample was taken from a study of tumor-infiltrating lymphocytes in primary liver carcinoma. Study overall: Patients comprised men and women whose ages fell between 30 and 69 years.

Overall study results and limits: Tumors significantly exceeded blood in top-250-clone fraction (p = 0.039).

The CDR3 has 15 residues. CDR1 and CDR2 (germline): SQVTM, ANQGSEA. Taking about 17-32 mg of unsorted bulk tissue, the authors co-extracted RNA and DNA. Sequencing input: tumor-adjacent normal liver tissue. The TCR originated in a woman aged 60-75 years with primary liver carcinoma and hepatitis B virus infection. The chain recombines TRBV29-1 with TRBJ2-7, with 7 bases matching TRBD2. The CDR3 loop is CGVVALGLAAYEQYF. The CDR3 nucleotides read TGCGGCGTTGTTGCCTTGGGGCTAGCGGCCTACGAGCAGTACTTC.